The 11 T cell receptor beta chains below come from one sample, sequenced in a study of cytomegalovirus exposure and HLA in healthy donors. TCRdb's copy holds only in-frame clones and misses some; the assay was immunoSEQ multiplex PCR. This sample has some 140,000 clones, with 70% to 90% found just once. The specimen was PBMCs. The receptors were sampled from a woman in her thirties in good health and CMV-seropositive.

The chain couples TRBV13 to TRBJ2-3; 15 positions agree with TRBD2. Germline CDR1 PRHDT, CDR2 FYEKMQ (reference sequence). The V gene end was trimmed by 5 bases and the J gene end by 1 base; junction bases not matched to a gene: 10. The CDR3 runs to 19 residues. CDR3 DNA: TGTGCCAGCAGCCCGCCCGGGACTAGCGGGGGGCTACGCACAGATACGCAGTATTTT. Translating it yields CASSPPGTSGGLRTDTQYF.

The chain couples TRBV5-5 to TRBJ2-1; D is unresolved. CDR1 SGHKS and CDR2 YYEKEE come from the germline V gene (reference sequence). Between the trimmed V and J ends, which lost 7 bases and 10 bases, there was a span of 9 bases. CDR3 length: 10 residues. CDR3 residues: CASGQAEQFF. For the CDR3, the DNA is TGTGCCAGCGGGCAGGCGGAGCAGTTCTTC.

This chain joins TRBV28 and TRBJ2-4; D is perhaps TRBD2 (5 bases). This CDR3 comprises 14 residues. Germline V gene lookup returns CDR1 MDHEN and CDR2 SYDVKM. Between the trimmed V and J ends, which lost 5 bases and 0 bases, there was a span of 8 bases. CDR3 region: CASSGLKAKNIQYF. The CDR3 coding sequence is TGTGCCAGCAGTGGACTGAAAGCCAAAAACATTCAGTACTTC.

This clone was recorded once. Here the CDR3 reads CASSDGRGTSYEQYF. The CDR3 nucleotides read TGTGCCAGCAGTGATGGCAGGGGGACATCCTACGAGCAGTACTTC. This sequence joins TRBV6-1 and TRBJ2-7; 7 bases agree with TRBD1. The trim removed 3 bases at V and 1 base at J, leaving 6 bases unmatched. CDR3 size: 15 residues. Looked up from germline, CDR1 is MNHNS and CDR2 is SASEGT.

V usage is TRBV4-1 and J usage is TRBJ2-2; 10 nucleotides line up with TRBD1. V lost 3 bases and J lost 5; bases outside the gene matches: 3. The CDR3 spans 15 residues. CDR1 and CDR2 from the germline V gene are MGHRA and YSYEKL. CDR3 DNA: TGCGCCAGCAGCCATCCGGGACAGGGGACCGGGGAGCTGTTTTTT. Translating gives CASSHPGQGTGELFF.

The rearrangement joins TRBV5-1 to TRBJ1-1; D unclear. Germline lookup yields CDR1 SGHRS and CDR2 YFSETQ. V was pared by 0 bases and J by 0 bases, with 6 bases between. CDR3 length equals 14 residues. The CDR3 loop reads CASSLERLNTEAFF. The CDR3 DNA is TGCGCCAGCAGCTTGGAACGGTTGAACACTGAAGCTTTCTTT.

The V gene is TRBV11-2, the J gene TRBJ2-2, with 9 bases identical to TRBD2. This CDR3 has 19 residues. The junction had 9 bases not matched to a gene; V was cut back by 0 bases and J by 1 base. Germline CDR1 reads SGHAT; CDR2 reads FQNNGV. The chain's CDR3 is CASSLEGGLAWMNTGELFF. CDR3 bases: TGTGCCAGCAGCTTAGAAGGGGGACTAGCCTGGATGAACACCGGGGAGCTGTTTTTT.

The CDR3 sequence is CASSWGQGLYEQYF. DNA of the CDR3: TGTGCCAGCAGCTGGGGACAGGGGTTGTACGAGCAGTACTTC. The chain recombines TRBV5-6 with TRBJ2-7, with 10 bases matching TRBD1. Germline-derived CDR1 and CDR2 are SGHDT and YYEEEE. This CDR3 contains 14 residues. The ends lost 3 bases at V and 4 bases at J; junction bases unmatched: 4.

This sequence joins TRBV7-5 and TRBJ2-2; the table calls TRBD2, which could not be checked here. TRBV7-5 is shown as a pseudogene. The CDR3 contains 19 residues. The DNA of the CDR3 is TGTGTCAGAAGCCCGGGACTAGCGACAATGGGGGGGTGTACCGGGGAGCTGTTTTTT. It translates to CVRSPGLATMGGCTGELFF.

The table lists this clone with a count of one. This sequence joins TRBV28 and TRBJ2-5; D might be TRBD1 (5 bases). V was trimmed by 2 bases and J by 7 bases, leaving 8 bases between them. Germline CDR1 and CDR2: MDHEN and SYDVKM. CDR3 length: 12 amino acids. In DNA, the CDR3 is TGTGCCAGCAGTTTAAGGGGTAGGACCCAGTACTTC. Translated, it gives CASSLRGRTQYF.

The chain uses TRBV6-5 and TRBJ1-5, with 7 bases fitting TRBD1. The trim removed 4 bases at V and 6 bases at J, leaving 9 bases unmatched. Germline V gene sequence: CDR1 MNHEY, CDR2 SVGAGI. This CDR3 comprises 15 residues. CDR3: CASSWGRGFGQPQHF. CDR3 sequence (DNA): TGTGCCAGCAGTTGGGGCAGGGGGTTTGGTCAGCCCCAGCATTTT.